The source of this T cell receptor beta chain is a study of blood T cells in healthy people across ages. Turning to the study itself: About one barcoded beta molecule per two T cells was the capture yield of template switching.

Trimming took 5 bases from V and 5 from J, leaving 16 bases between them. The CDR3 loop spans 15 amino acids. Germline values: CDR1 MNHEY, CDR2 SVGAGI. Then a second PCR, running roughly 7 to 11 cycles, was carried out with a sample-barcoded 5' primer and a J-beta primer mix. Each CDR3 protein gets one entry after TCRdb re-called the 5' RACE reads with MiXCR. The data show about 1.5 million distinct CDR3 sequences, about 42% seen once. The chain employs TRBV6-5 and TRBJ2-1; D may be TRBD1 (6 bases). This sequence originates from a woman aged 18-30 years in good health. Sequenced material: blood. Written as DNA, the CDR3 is TGTGCCAGCAGTCAGGGGACACGGGTCCACAATGAGCAGTTCTTC. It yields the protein CASSQGTRVHNEQFF.